The 29 T cell receptor beta chains given below trace back to one sample, sequenced in a study of tumor-infiltrating lymphocytes in primary liver carcinoma. The roughly 18-32 mg bulk tissue piece was not sorted before simultaneous RNA and DNA extraction. The investigators made TCR beta cDNA from around 540 ng total RNA, using a constant-region primer. Three rounds of nested multiplex PCR with slightly modified ARM-PCR produced TCR beta libraries. Forward primers for TRBV1-TRBV30 and a C-beta reverse primer served the first two PCR rounds, at around 9 cycles each. MiXCR was run by TCRdb on the multiplex PCR reads, yielding one entry per CDR3 protein. This table has roughly 120,000 distinct CDR3 sequences, 50% to 65% appearing once. Sequenced sample: liver tumor tissue from sampling region 1. Stated subset: tumor region T1, superior pole. The receptors come from a woman aged 55-69 years with primary liver carcinoma and hepatitis B virus infection.

This clonotype was detected only a few times. A much larger clone lies one base from this, so it may be a read error. The V call is TRBV6-5, the J call TRBJ1-5; D is ambiguous. Germline V gives CDR1 MNHEY, CDR2 SVGAGI. This CDR3 contains 13 residues. CDR3 amino acids: CASRTGPDQSQHF. CDR3 nucleotides: TGTGCCAGCAGAACTGGCCCTGATCAGTCCCAGCATTTT.

Regarding this clonotype: With a much larger clone just one base away, this may be a read error. This is likely a read error, given that the CDR3 carries no conserved phenylalanine or tryptophan at its end. The chain is built from TRBV6-1 and TRBJ2-7, with TRBD1 matching 7 bases. Germline assignment: CDR1 MNHNS and CDR2 SASEGT. The CDR3 spans 13 residues. J was trimmed by 3 bases and V by 10 bases; bases with no gene match: 9. The CDR3 bases are TGTGCCATTGGGACAGCGATTCTCTACGAGCAGTACCTC. It codes for CAIGTAILYEQYL.

This clonotype has a count of ten or more. The chain carries TRBV6-6 and TRBJ2-7; 8 positions match TRBD1. The length of the CDR3 is 16 residues. J was trimmed by 2 bases and V by 6 bases; bases with no gene match: 12. The V gene's germline CDR1 is MNHNY and CDR2 SVGAGI (reference sequence). CDR3 DNA sequence: TGTGCCAGCAGCCTCACCAGGACAGGGACGACCTACGAGCAGTACTTC. Its protein is CASSLTRTGTTYEQYF.

Remarks on this clonotype: The junction and the germline gene differ at one end; a read error may be behind it. The chain uses TRBV6-2 or TRBV6-3 and TRBJ2-3; 7 bases map to TRBD2. This CDR3 has 19 amino acids. CDR1 is MNHEY and CDR2 is SVGEGT in the germline V gene. The CDR3 nucleotides read TGTGCCGGCAGAAATCCTAGCGGTTGGCTTTGGTATAGCACAGATACGCAGTATTTT. Encoded protein: CAGRNPSGWLWYSTDTQYF.

Notes on this clonotype: The junction departs from germline at one end; a sequencing error may be responsible. The rearrangement joins TRBV6-1 to TRBJ2-7; a possible D gene is TRBD1 (5 bases). There are 16 residues in the CDR3. Germline CDR1 MNHNS, CDR2 SASEGT. CDR3 residues: CASSLDYRKRVHVQYF. DNA of the CDR3: TGTGCCAGCAGTTTGGATTACAGGAAACGCGTCCACGTGCAGTATTTC.

This clonotype was recorded only once. The CDR3 loop reads CASSLAGPGYEQYF. Here the CDR3 DNA reads TGTGCCAGCAGCTTAGCGGGGCCGGGCTACGAGCAGTACTTC. The chain joins TRBV7-3 to TRBJ2-7; tentative D call: TRBD2 (6 bases). Germline V gene data show CDR1 as SGHTA and CDR2 as FQGTGA. CDR3 size: 14 residues. V gave up 2 bases and J gave up 3 bases, with 11 bases separating them.

This clonotype was recorded only once. At one end, the junction sequence differs from germline, possibly due to a read error. The CDR3 reads CRVAEPTRNEQFF. CDR3 coding DNA: TGCCGCGTTGCAGAACCAACACGTAATGAGCAGTTCTTC. This chain uses TRBV29-1 with TRBJ2-1; D unresolved. The germline CDR1 and CDR2 sequences are SQVTM and ANQGSEA. The CDR3 spans 13 residues.

Details on this clonotype: It may be a read error: a sequence one base away is much more abundant. V gene TRBV6-1 combines with J gene TRBJ1-1, with D unclear. The CDR3 runs 13 residues. Germline values: CDR1 MNHNS, CDR2 SASEGT. The DNA of the CDR3 is TGTGCCAGCAGTCCCCCCCCGAACACTGAAGCTTCCTTT. It is translated as CASSPPPNTEASF.

Remarks on this clonotype: One end of the junction fails to match germline, which may point to a read error. The chain links TRBV6-1 to TRBJ1-1, with TRBD1 as a possible D gene (5 bases). The CDR3 is 15 amino acids. Germline V gives CDR1 MNHNS, CDR2 SASEGT. CDR3 sequence: CVSRRLDRGNTEASF. The CDR3 DNA follows: TGTGTCAGCAGACGCCTAGACAGAGGGAACACTGAAGCTTCCTTT.

This clonotype was picked up a small number of times. The chain uses TRBV28 and TRBJ2-4; unclear D gene. The germline gives CDR1 MDHEN, CDR2 SYDVKM. V shed 6 bases and J shed 0 bases, with 18 bases lying between them. This CDR3 has 17 residues. This chain's CDR3 is CASSPYFRVRAKNIQYF. The CDR3 DNA follows: TGTGCCAGCAGCCCTTATTTTAGGGTACGAGCCAAAAACATTCAGTACTTC.

A single count supports this clonotype. This CDR3 reads CASSSDLGSREANVLTF. The CDR3 bases are TGTGCCAGCAGCTCTGACCTCGGGTCGCGGGAGGCCAACGTCCTGACTTTC. This chain connects TRBV11-2 to TRBJ2-6, with D perhaps matching TRBD2 (6 bases). Per the germline V gene, CDR1 is SGHAT and CDR2 is FQNNGV. This CDR3 is 17 amino acids long. V gave up 4 bases and J gave up 6 bases, with 19 bases separating them.

Turning to this clonotype: One end of the junction varies from germline; a read error may be responsible. V is TRBV11-2 and J is TRBJ1-5; D is ambiguous. The CDR3 has 13 residues. The germline CDR1 and CDR2 sequences are SGHAT and FQNNGV. The CDR3 coding sequence is TGTGCCAGCAGAGGACGGATCAATCAGCCCCAGGATTTT. The encoded protein is CASRGRINQPQDF.

This clonotype appeared many times. The V call is TRBV6-1, the J call TRBJ2-7; weak D call: TRBD2 (6 bases). Trimming took 6 bases from V and 4 from J, leaving 16 bases between them. The V gene's germline CDR1 is MNHNS and CDR2 SASEGT. This CDR3 has 14 residues. The CDR3 DNA reads TGTGCCAGCAGCGGCCAGCGGGCGAATTACGAGCAGTACTTC. As protein: CASSGQRANYEQYF.

The V and J genes are TRBV28 and TRBJ1-1; TRBD1 matches 10 bases. This CDR3 is built from 16 residues. Germline V CDR1 and CDR2: MDHEN, SYDVKM. V lost 8 bases, J lost 0 bases, and 9 bases stayed unmatched. The CDR3 DNA reads TGTGCCAGCCCCGGACCGGGACAGGGGATGAACACTGAAGCTTTCTTT. Residues: CASPGPGQGMNTEAFF. Full variable domain (remainder filled in from reference TRBV28 and TRBJ1-1): DVKVTQSSRYLVKRTGEKVFLECVQDMDHENMFWYRQDPGLGLRLIYFSYDVKMKEKGDIPEGYSVSREKKERFSLILESASTNQTSMYLCASPGPGQGMNTEAFFGQGTRLTVV.

This clonotype was observed at least ten times. The CDR3 nucleotides read TGTGCCAGCAGCGTACCTAGCGGAGGCTACACAGATACGCAGTATTTT. Protein sequence: CASSVPSGGYTDTQYF. V and J are TRBV5-4 and TRBJ2-3; 7 bases fit TRBD2. Germline loops: CDR1 SGHNT, CDR2 YYREEE (reference sequence). Trimming at V came to 4 bases and at J to 2 bases, leaving 10 bases not matched to a gene. CDR3 length: 16 amino acids.

Comment on this clonotype: The CDR3 does not end in the conserved phenylalanine or tryptophan, so this is likely a read error. This sequence joins TRBV11-2 and TRBJ2-1, with D unresolved. The CDR3 contains 13 residues. V lost 5 bases to trimming and J lost 5 bases, with 10 bases between them. CDR1 is SGHAT and CDR2 is FQNNGV in the germline V gene. The CDR3 loop reads CASSHTLDNEQFV. In DNA form, the CDR3 reads TGTGCCAGCAGCCATACTTTGGACAATGAGCAGTTCGTC.

The chain links TRBV11-3 to TRBJ2-1, with 11 bases lining up with TRBD2. Germline V gene sequence: CDR1 SGHNT, CDR2 YENEEA. This CDR3 region has 15 residues. The J segment lost 6 bases and the V segment lost 1 base, leaving 2 bases of the junction unmatched. Here the CDR3 DNA reads TGTGCCAGCAGCTTAGGAACTAGCGGGAGCAATGAGCAGTTCTTC. This translates into CASSLGTSGSNEQFF.

With regard to this clonotype: At one end, the junction sequence differs from germline, possibly due to a read error. This chain joins TRBV11-2 and TRBJ2-2; D uncertain. CDR1 and CDR2 from the germline V gene are SGHAT and FQNNGV. There are 12 residues in the CDR3. For the CDR3, the DNA is TGTGCCAACAGCCTCTGGGGTGGGGAGCTGTTTTTT. It translates to CANSLWGGELFF.

This clonotype was detected a few times. This chain links TRBV12-3 or TRBV12-4 with TRBJ2-7, with TRBD2 matching 9 bases. This CDR3 comprises 14 residues. V was clipped by 5 bases and J by 2 bases; unmatched bases: 4. As DNA, the CDR3 is TGTGCCAGCAGTCCGGGACTAGCTACCTACGAGCAGTACTTC. Its translation is CASSPGLATYEQYF.

The gene calls are TRBV29-1 and TRBJ2-5; TRBD2 aligns across 8 bases. CDR1 and CDR2 from the germline V gene are SQVTM and ANQGSEA. J was trimmed by 4 bases and V by 4 bases; bases with no gene match: 8. There are 14 residues in the CDR3. CDR3 in amino acids: CSVATAGAVETQYF. In DNA form, the CDR3 reads TGCAGCGTTGCGACAGCGGGGGCCGTAGAGACCCAGTACTTC.

Details on this clonotype: At one of its ends the junction is not consistent with the germline gene, which may arise from a read error. The chain uses TRBV6-5 and TRBJ1-2; D uncertain. The CDR3 extends over 14 amino acids. The germline CDR1 and CDR2 sequences are MNHEY and SVGAGI. CDR3 in amino acids: CASSVKWADYGYTF. DNA for the CDR3: TGTGCCAGCAGTGTCAAATGGGCGGACTACGGCTACACCTTC.

This clonotype was counted a few times. The rearrangement joins TRBV28 to TRBJ1-5; no clear D gene. Per germline, CDR1 MDHEN and CDR2 SYDVKM. The V gene lost 3 bases and the J gene lost 5 bases, with 8 bases spanning the gap. CDR3 length: 13 residues. The CDR3 DNA is TGTGCCAGCAGTTTTAGACCTTATCAGCCCCAGCATTTT. This translates into CASSFRPYQPQHF.

Points on this clonotype: A much larger clone lies one base from this, so it may be a read error. The V gene is TRBV10-3, the J gene TRBJ2-1, with D possibly called TRBD1 or TRBD2 (5 bases each). Per germline, CDR1 ENHRY and CDR2 SYGVKD. V lost 0 bases and J 5 bases, leaving 11 bases between the germline ends. This CDR3 is built from 15 residues. CDR3 in amino acids: CAISESGPADNEQFF. CDR3 DNA: TGTGCCATCAGTGAGTCGGGACCAGCGGACAATGAGCAGTTCTTC.

This rearrangement joins TRBV30 to TRBJ1-2; unclear D gene. The CDR3 has 11 residues. Trimming left V 0 bases short and J 10 bases short, with 9 bases between. CDR1 and CDR2 (germline): GTSNPN, SVGIG (reference sequence). CDR3 nucleotide sequence: TGTGCCTGGAGTGTCGGGGTTTCCTACACCTTC. Translated, it gives CAWSVGVSYTF.

The chain uses TRBV12-3 or TRBV12-4 and TRBJ2-7; perhaps TRBD1 as D (5 bases). CDR3 length: 15 residues. V lost 9 bases to trimming and J lost 2 bases, with 20 bases between them. CDR3 DNA sequence: TGTGCCAGTAGCCGCGGCAGGGCCCGCACCTACGAGCAGTACTTC. It yields the protein CASSRGRARTYEQYF.

Note on this clonotype: This may come from a read error, since a much larger clone is one base off. This chain uses TRBV6-1 with TRBJ2-1, with 8 bases lining up with TRBD2. This CDR3 is 15 amino acids long. CDR1 MNHNS and CDR2 SASEGT come from the germline V gene. The CDR3 bases are TGTGCCAGCAGTGAATTTGCGGGGGGTCACAATGTGCAGTTCTTC. It yields the protein CASSEFAGGHNVQFF.

Points on this clonotype: A much larger clone differs from this one at a single base, so this may be a read error. The chain combines TRBV28 with TRBJ2-5; D possibly corresponds to TRBD1 (6 bases). CDR3 length equals 14 residues. Germline CDR1 is MDHEN and CDR2 is SYDVKM. The CDR3 region is CAPHSGDTQETQCF. In DNA form, the CDR3 reads TGTGCCCCACATTCCGGGGACACCCAAGAGACCCAGTGCTTC.

This clonotype was found a few times. A much larger clone lies a single base off, so this may be a read error. V gene TRBV29-1 combines with J gene TRBJ1-1; D is perhaps TRBD1 (5 bases). The CDR3 totals 13 residues. Trimming stripped 6 bases from V and 11 bases from J, with 22 bases between. In germline, CDR1 is SQVTM, CDR2 ANQGSEA. CDR3 sequence: CSVPGRADSGAFF. DNA for the CDR3: TGCAGCGTCCCTGGCAGGGCCGACTCGGGGGCTTTCTTT. The complete variable domain, with remaining parts taken from reference TRBV29-1 and TRBJ1-1, reads SAVISQKPSRDICQRGTSLTIQCQVDSQVTMMFWYRQQPGQSLTLIATANQGSEATYESGFVIDKFPISRPNLTFSTLTVSNMSPEDSSIYLCSVPGRADSGAFFGQGTRLTVV.

On this clonotype: The conserved closing phenylalanine or tryptophan is absent in this CDR3, likely reflecting a read error. This sequence joins TRBV11-2 and TRBJ2-7; D ambiguous. The CDR3 has 16 residues. V lost 1 base to trimming and J lost 0 bases, with 13 bases between them. Germline CDR1 is SGHAT and CDR2 is FQNNGV. CDR3 sequence (DNA): TGTGCCAGCAGCTTAGGGCTAGTTCAAGCCTCCTACGAGCAGTACCTC. It encodes CASSLGLVQASYEQYL.